This TCR beta chain comes out of a study of T cell responses to AZD1222 COVID-19 vaccine. Study-level background: The study pooled second doses at about 4 or about 12 weeks.

Between the trimmed V and J ends, which lost 0 bases and 3 bases, there was a span of 12 bases. The germline CDR1 and CDR2 sequences are SGDLS and YYNGEE. There are 15 residues in the CDR3. Sequencing used immunoSEQ multiplex PCR; TCRdb keeps in-frame clones, though not all of them. In the table there are tens of thousands of clones, around 83% of which are singletons. The sequence was obtained from an adult in good health. Sample: peripheral blood, taken on day 0 of AZD1222 vaccination. J is TRBJ1-1 and V is TRBV9; a possible D gene is TRBD1 (5 bases). The chain's CDR3 is CASSVGSQGDTEAFF. In DNA, the CDR3 is TGTGCCAGCAGCGTAGGATCGCAAGGGGACACTGAAGCTTTCTTT.